The 15 T cell receptor beta chains reported below all come from one sample, sequenced in a study of Graves' ophthalmopathy and Graves' hyperthyroidism. TCR beta CDR3 amplification used RNA transcripts. First-round RT-PCR used HTBI primers; second-round multiplex PCR followed. TCRdb processed the multiplex PCR reads anew with MiXCR; each CDR3 protein has one entry. Here the sample spans about 1.2 million distinct CDR3 sequences, less than 45% being singletons. The sequenced sample was peripheral blood or thyroid tissue (not recorded which). The receptors derive from an adult man with Graves' hyperthyroidism.

V is TRBV6-5 and J is TRBJ2-2; no clear D gene. Per germline, CDR1 MNHEY and CDR2 SVGAGI. V gave up 6 bases and J gave up 4 bases, with 15 bases separating them. This CDR3 spans 15 amino acids. CDR3 loop: CASSPSYSSTGELFF. The CDR3 DNA reads TGTGCCAGCAGCCCTAGTTACAGTTCCACCGGGGAGCTGTTTTTT.

To note about this clonotype: One end of the junction fails to match germline, which may point to a read error. The chain has TRBV15 and TRBJ2-7; 11 bases fit TRBD1. The CDR3 has 16 residues. Per the germline V gene, CDR1 is LNHNV and CDR2 is YYDKDF (reference sequence). CDR3 sequence (DNA): TGTGCCGCCAGCAGCCAGGGACAGGGGGAAAACTACGAGCAGTACTTC. Translated: CAASSQGQGENYEQYF.

This clonotype came up a few times. The chain recombines TRBV12-3 or TRBV12-4 with TRBJ2-7; 10 bases agree with TRBD2. After removal of 6 bases from V and 5 bases from J, the junction contained 10 bases not matched to a gene. This CDR3 contains 15 residues. DNA for the CDR3: TGTGCCAGCAGGATTAGCGGGAGGAGCAGTCACGAGCAGTACTTC. Translating it yields CASRISGRSSHEQYF.

This clonotype appeared once. CDR3 nucleotide sequence: TGTGCCATCAGTGAGCGCGGGGCAGCGGGAGTGAGCTCCTACGAGCAGTACTTC. Its translation: CAISERGAAGVSSYEQYF. The V gene is TRBV10-3, the J gene TRBJ2-7; 8 bases are shared with TRBD2. CDR1 is ENHRY, CDR2 SYGVKD, per germline. The J segment lost 0 bases and the V segment lost 2 bases, leaving 12 bases of the junction unmatched. The CDR3 consists of 18 residues.

At least ten counts were recorded for this clonotype. The V call is TRBV19, the J call TRBJ2-7; 7 bases are shared with TRBD1. The CDR3 is made up of 14 amino acids. V lost 1 base, J lost 6 bases, and 6 bases stayed unmatched. The germline V gene encodes CDR1 LNHDA and CDR2 SQIVND (reference sequence). The CDR3 here is CASSIGQGSSEQYF. The CDR3 DNA follows: TGTGCCAGTAGTATAGGACAGGGCTCATCCGAGCAGTACTTC. Full variable domain (remainder filled in from reference TRBV19 and TRBJ2-7): DGGITQSPKYLFRKEGQNVTLSCEQNLNHDAMYWYRQDPGQGLRLIYYSQIVNDFQKGDIAEGYSVSREKKESFPLTVTSAQKNPTAFYLCASSIGQGSSEQYFGPGTRLTVT.

The genes are TRBV7-9 and TRBJ2-7; 10 nucleotides line up with TRBD1. Germline CDR1 SEHNR, CDR2 FQNEAQ (reference sequence). The CDR3 loop spans 15 amino acids. With V trimmed by 5 bases and J by 4 bases, 8 bases remained unmatched. The CDR3 DNA reads TGTGCCAGCAGCGCAGACCGGGACAGGGGTTACGAGCAGTACTTC. Amino acid sequence: CASSADRDRGYEQYF.

About this clonotype itself: A read error may produce the germline difference seen at one junction end. The CDR3, as DNA: TGTGCCAGCAGCTTCCCAAGAGACAATCTTGGGTACCAAGGGACCCAGTACTTC. This gives the protein CASSFPRDNLGYQGTQYF. This rearrangement joins TRBV11-2 to TRBJ2-5; the D is unclear. The CDR3 sequence is 18 residues long. CDR1 SGHAT and CDR2 FQNNGV come from the germline V gene.

This clonotype showed up many times. This sequence joins TRBV10-2 and TRBJ1-3, with 9 bases aligning to TRBD1. CDR1 is WSHSY, CDR2 SAAADI, per germline. The CDR3 contains 15 residues. After removal of 6 bases from V and 3 bases from J, the junction contained 6 bases not matched to a gene. The CDR3 coding sequence is TGCGCCAGCAGCCCCACAGGGGGCGTTGGAAACACCATATATTTT. Translation: CASSPTGGVGNTIYF.

This chain joins TRBV29-1 and TRBJ2-3; 7 nucleotides line up with TRBD1. CDR1 and CDR2 from the germline V gene are SQVTM and ANQGSEA. CDR3 length: 12 amino acids. After removal of 6 bases from V and 4 bases from J, the junction contained 4 bases not matched to a gene. CDR3 region: CSVDRVADTQYF. Written as DNA, the CDR3 is TGCAGCGTCGACAGGGTTGCAGATACGCAGTATTTT.

This clonotype was detected many times. This chain links TRBV7-8 with TRBJ2-5; TRBD1 is a possible D gene (6 bases). Per the germline V gene, CDR1 is SGHVS and CDR2 is FQNEAQ. The V end was cut by 0 bases, the J end by 4 bases, with 15 bases between. This CDR3 region has 16 residues. CDR3 residues: CASSLAGQGYRETQYF. The CDR3 DNA reads TGTGCCAGCAGCTTAGCTGGTCAGGGGTACCGAGAGACCCAGTACTTC.

This clonotype was counted only a few times. V and J are TRBV12-3 or TRBV12-4 and TRBJ2-5; TRBD2 aligns across 13 bases. The junction had 7 bases not matched to a gene; V was cut back by 10 bases and J by 5 bases. This CDR3 comprises 14 residues. The CDR3, as DNA: TGTGCCATCACACTAGCGGGGGGGCGGGAGACCCAGTACTTC. Amino acids: CAITLAGGRETQYF.

The table lists this clonotype with a count of one. The V and J genes are TRBV12-3 or TRBV12-4 and TRBJ2-7; D may be TRBD1 or TRBD2 (6 bases each). The germline V and J ends were trimmed by 4 bases and 5 bases, with 15 bases remaining between them. The CDR3 covers 14 residues. CDR3 bases: TGTGCCAGCAGTTATAGGTCGGGGGCCAACGAGCAGTACTTC. This sequence encodes CASSYRSGANEQYF.

This clonotype appeared a single time. V gene TRBV20-1 combines with J gene TRBJ1-5, with unresolved D. Germline lookup yields CDR1 DFQATT and CDR2 SNEGSKA (reference sequence). V dropped 2 bases and J dropped 8 bases, with 25 bases sitting between them. This CDR3 is 17 amino acids long. CDR3 sequence reads: CSARLPQTGRWREPQHF. CDR3 nucleotide sequence: TGCAGTGCTAGACTCCCCCAGACCGGAAGGTGGAGAGAGCCCCAGCATTTT.

CDR3 bases: TGCAGCTCCGGGAGGGAGGCCTACGAGCAGTACTTC. As protein: CSSGREAYEQYF. The chain employs TRBV29-1 and TRBJ2-7, with TRBD2 matching over 8 bases. This CDR3 has 12 residues. Germline V gene data show CDR1 as SQVTM and CDR2 as ANQGSEA. Trimming cost V 8 bases and J 2 bases; bases outside gene matches: 5.

This clonotype came up many times. V is TRBV29-1 and J is TRBJ2-5, with 10 bases fitting TRBD1. The V gene's germline CDR1 is SQVTM and CDR2 ANQGSEA. This CDR3 has 15 residues. Trimming at V came to 7 bases and at J to 5 bases, leaving 13 bases not matched to a gene. The DNA of the CDR3 is TGCAGCGCCCCTCCGGTAGGGACAGGGGACGAGACCCAGTACTTC. Its translation: CSAPPVGTGDETQYF.